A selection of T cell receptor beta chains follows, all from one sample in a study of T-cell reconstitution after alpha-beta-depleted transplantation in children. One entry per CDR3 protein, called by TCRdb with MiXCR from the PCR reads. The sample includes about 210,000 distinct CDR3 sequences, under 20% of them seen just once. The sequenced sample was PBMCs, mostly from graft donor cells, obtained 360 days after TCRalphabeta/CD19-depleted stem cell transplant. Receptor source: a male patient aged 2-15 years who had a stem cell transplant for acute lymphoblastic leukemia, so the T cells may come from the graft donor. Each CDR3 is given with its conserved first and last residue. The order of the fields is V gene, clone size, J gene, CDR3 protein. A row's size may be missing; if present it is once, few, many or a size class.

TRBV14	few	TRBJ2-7	CASSLSGSFFHEQYF
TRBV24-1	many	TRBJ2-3	CATSDPGLAGDTQYF
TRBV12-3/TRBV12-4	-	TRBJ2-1	CASSQTSGENEQFF
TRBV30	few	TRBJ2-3	CAWSVGGATRDTQYF
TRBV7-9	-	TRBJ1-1	CASSSTNTEAFF
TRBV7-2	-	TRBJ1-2	CASSSEKYGYTF
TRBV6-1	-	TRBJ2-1	CASSPRTSGGPRLGQFF
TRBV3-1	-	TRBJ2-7	CASSQLSGPGAAGEQYF
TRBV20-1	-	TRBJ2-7	CSARTAGGPWEQYF
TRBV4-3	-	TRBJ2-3	CASSQAENTDTQYF
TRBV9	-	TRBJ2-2	CASSLTGYTGELFF
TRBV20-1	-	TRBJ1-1	CSARFGSPSAEAFF
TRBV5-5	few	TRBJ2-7	CASSFPQGSYEQYF
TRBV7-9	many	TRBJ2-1	CASTFGGNEQFF
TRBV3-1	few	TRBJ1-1	CASSPLGSEAFF
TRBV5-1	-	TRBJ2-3	CASSLSRGGALDTQYF
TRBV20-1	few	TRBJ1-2	CSASADFYGYTF
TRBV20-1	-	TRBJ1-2	CSAHGGFRGYTF
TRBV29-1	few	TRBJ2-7	CSVGSSTASEQYF
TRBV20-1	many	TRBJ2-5	CSASTSQETQYF
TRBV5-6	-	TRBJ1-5	CAISSGLTGLLSNQPQHF
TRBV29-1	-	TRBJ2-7	CSVGLGTGGTYEQYF
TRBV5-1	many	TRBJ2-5	CASSPLSGAQETQYF
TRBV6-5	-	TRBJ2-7	CASSYTAGQGDYEQYF
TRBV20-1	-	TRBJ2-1	CSARDSGGPNYNEQFF
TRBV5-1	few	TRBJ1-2	CASSLPATKGYTF
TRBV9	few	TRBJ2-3	CASSVGTGEVGTDTQYF
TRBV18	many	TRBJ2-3	CASSTGTESTDTQYF
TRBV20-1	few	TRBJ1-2	CSARDQDSYGYTF
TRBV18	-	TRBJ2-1	CASSNPPIGNEQFF
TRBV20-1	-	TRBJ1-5	CSALGVGLNQPQHF
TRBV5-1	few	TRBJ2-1	CASSSGLAGGYNEQFF
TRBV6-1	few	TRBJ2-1	CASKGPTSVSYSYNEQFF
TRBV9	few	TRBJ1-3	CASSPTALYSGNTIYF
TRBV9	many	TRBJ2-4	CASSVDGGGNIQYF
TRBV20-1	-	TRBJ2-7	CSAQTSGGPYEQYF
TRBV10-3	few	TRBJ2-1	CAISGGRDNEQFF
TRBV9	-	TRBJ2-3	CASSPTGSGVSTDTQYF
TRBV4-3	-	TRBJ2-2	CASSQQGSGELFF
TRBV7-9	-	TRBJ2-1	CASSWSGDNEQFF
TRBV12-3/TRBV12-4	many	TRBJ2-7	CASSPGPGGQYF
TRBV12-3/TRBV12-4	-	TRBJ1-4	CASSQTGTGSVKLFF
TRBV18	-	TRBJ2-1	CASRLAHNEQFF
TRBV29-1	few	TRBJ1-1	CSVVGLRLMNTEAFF
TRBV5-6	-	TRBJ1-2	CASSFNRPGGYTF
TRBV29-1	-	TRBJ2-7	CSVEDTSGGAHEQYF
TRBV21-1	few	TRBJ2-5	CASTKAVLRVPETQYF
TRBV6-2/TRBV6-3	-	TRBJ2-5	CASSYNGLQETQYF
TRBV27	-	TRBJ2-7	CTSSSPYPPGPEGYEQYF
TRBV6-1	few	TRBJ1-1	CASRLPVEGTEAFF
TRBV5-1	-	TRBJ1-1	CASSLGNRNTEAFF
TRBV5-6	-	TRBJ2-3	CASSHGSPQPSRDF
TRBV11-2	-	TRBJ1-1	CASSLEGTGLNTEAFF
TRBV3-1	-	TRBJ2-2	CASSSRLAGYTGELFF
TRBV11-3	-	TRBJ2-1	CASSLVRRLGNEQFF